This T cell receptor (beta chain) was identified during a study of blood T cell repertoires in COVID-19. Study-wide context: Specimens from acute and convalescent COVID-19 originated in the United States, Italy and Spain. Sample material is recorded as cDNA or gDNA derived from T cells, B-cell-depleted T cells, or PBMCs.

Germline values: CDR1 SGHRS, CDR2 YFSETQ. The V segment lost 4 bases and the J segment 1 base; nucleotides outside the gene matches: 16. CDR3 length: 19 amino acids. Authors' analysis steps: Scientists estimated how many nucleated cells there were by amplifying reference gene primers. Some clones are missing from TCRdb's copy, which holds only in-frame ones; the method was immunoSEQ multiplex PCR. From that table come the V and J calls and clone size; the DNA was used to work out D and trimming. The sample has fewer than 90,000 clones, around 96% seen once. The TCR comes from a human donor with active COVID-19. The donor label of this sample is uncertain. The sample comprised peripheral blood. This rearrangement joins TRBV5-1 to TRBJ1-1, with 10 bases that match TRBD1. This CDR3 reads CASSQRPASTGGENTEAFF. CDR3 nucleotides: TGCGCCAGCAGCCAAAGACCGGCCTCGACAGGGGGCGAGAACACTGAAGCTTTCTTT. The full variable domain, rest sourced from reference TRBV5-1 and TRBJ1-1, is KAGVTQTPRYLIKTRGQQVTLSCSPISGHRSVSWYQQTPGQGLQFLFEYFSETQRNKGNFPGRFSGRQFSNSRSEMNVSTLELGDSALYLCASSQRPASTGGENTEAFFGQGTRLTVV.